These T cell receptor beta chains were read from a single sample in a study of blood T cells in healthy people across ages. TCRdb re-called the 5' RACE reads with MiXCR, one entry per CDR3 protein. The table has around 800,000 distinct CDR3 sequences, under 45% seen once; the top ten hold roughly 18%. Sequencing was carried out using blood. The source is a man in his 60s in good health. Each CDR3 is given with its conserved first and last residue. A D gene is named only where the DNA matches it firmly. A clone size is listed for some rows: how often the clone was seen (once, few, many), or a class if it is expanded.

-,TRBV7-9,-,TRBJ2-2,TGTGCCAGCAGCTTACAGGAGGGTCCCGGGGAGCTGTTTTTT,CASSLQEGPGELFF
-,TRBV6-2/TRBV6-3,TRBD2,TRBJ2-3,TGTGCCACCGAGCGGGGCGGCACAGATACGCAGTATTTT,CATERGGTDTQYF
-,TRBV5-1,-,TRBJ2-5,TGCGCCAGCAGCGTTCGGGGGATGCAAGAGACCCAGTACTTC,CASSVRGMQETQYF
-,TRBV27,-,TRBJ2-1,-,CASSFGGGIAFF
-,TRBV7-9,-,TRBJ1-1,TGTGCCAGCAGCTTAGCGTTCGGACAGTTGAACACTGAAGCTTTCTTT,CASSLAFGQLNTEAFF
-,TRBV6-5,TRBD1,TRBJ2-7,TGTGCCAGCAGGCCGGACAGGGGGCCCCTTTACGAGCAGTACTTC,CASRPDRGPLYEQYF
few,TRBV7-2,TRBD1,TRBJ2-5,TGTGCCAGCAGCAAGGACAGGGGAGAGACCCAGTACTTC,CASSKDRGETQYF
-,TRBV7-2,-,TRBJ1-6,TGTGCCAGCAGCTTAGTGGCGGTTGGATCACCCCTCCACTTT,CASSLVAVGSPLHF
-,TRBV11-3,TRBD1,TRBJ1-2,TGTGCCAGCAGCGGGGACAGCGTCGGCGGCTACACCTTC,CASSGDSVGGYTF
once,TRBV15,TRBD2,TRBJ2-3,TGTACCACCAGCAGTGATCTAGCGGGGGGTTCAGATACGCAGTATTTT,CTTSSDLAGGSDTQYF
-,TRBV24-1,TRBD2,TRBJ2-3,TGTGCCACCGCCGCGGGGGCAGATACGCAGTATTTT,CATAAGADTQYF
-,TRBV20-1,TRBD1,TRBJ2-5,TGCAGTGCCGGAGCCGGGACAGGGGTTTTCGATGAGCAGTACTTC,CSAGAGTGVFDEQYF
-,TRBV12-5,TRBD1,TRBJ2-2,TGTGCTAGTGGTCCAGCAGGGGGTCCAGGGGAGCTGTTTTTT,CASGPAGGPGELFF
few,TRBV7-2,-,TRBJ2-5,TGTGCCAGCAGCTTTTACGGGGCGGAAGAGACCCAGTACTTC,CASSFYGAEETQYF
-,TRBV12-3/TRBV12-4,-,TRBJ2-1,TGTGCCAGCAGTTTAGCGGAAAATGAGCAGTTCTTC,CASSLAENEQFF
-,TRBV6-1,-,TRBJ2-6,TGTGCCAGCAGGGAAGCTGGGGCCAACGTCCTGACTTTC,CASREAGANVLTF
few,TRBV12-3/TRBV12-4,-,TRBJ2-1,TGTGCCAGCAGTTTAGGGGGACTTTCCTACAATGAGCAGTTCTTC,CASSLGGLSYNEQFF
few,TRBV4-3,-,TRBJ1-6,TGCGCCAGCAGCCAAGAGTTCCGGTCACCCCTCCACTTT,CASSQEFRSPLHF
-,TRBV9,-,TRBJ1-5,TGTGCCAGCAGCGTAGCTGGAGGGACTAATCAGCCCCAGCATTTT,CASSVAGGTNQPQHF
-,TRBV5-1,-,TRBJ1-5,TGCGCCAGCAGCCCGGGTGGTCCCGGCGGTCAGCCCCAGCATTTT,CASSPGGPGGQPQHF
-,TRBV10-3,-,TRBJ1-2,TGTGCCATCAGAGGGAATAACTATGGCTACACCTTC,CAIRGNNYGYTF
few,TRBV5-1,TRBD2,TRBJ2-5,TGCGCCAGCAGGGAAGCGGGGTGGATCCAAGAGACCCAGTACTTC,CASREAGWIQETQYF
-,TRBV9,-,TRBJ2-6,TGTGCCAGCAGCGTAGGCCACAGGGCTGGGGCCAACGTCCTGACTTTC,CASSVGHRAGANVLTF
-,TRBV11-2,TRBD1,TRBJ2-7,TGTGCCAGCAGCCAATTGACAGGGGGCGCCGAGCAGTACTTC,CASSQLTGGAEQYF
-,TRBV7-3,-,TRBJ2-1,TGTGCCAGCGGCCCTCCCTTTGAGCAGTTCTTC,CASGPPFEQFF
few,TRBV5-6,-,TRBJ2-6,TGTGCCAGCAGCGAATGTGGGACCGAGCTCTCCGGGGCCAACGTCCTGACTTTC,CASSECGTELSGANVLTF
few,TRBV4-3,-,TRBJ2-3,TGCGCCAGCAGCCAACAGCAATCAGATACGCAGTATTTT,CASSQQQSDTQYF